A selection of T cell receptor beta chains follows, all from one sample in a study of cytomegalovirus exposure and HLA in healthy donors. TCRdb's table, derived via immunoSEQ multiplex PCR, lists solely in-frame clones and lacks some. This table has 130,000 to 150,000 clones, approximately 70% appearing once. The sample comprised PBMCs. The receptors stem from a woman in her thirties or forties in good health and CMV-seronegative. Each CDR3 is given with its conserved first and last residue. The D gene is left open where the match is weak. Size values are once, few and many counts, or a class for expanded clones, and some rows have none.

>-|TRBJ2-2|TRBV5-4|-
CASSLEGDGELFF
TGTGCCAGCAGCCTGGAAGGGGACGGGGAGCTGTTTTTT
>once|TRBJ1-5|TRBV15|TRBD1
CATSADRDGQPQHF
TGTGCCACCAGCGCTGACAGGGACGGTCAGCCCCAGCATTTT
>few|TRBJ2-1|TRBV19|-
CASSISDFYNEQFF
TGTGCCAGTAGTATCTCAGACTTTTACAATGAGCAGTTCTTC
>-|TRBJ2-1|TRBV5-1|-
CASSLGGTGIYNEQFF
TGCGCCAGCAGCTTGGGCGGGACGGGGATTTACAATGAGCAGTTCTTC
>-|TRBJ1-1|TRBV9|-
CASSQRPGGQNTEAFF
TGTGCCAGCAGCCAAAGGCCGGGGGGCCAGAACACTGAAGCTTTCTTT
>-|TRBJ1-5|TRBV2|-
CASSETGGDQPQHF
TGTGCCAGCAGTGAAACAGGTGGGGATCAGCCCCAGCATTTT
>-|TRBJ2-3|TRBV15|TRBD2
CATSGGGTDTQYF
TGTGCCACTAGCGGGGGAGGGACAGATACGCAGTATTTT
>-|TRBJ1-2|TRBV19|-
CASSVLPPYGYTF
TGTGCCAGTAGTGTACTACCCCCATATGGCTACACCTTC
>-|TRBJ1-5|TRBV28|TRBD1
CASRSGTGGLLINQPQHF
TGTGCCAGCAGGTCCGGGACAGGGGGCCTGCTGATCAATCAGCCCCAGCATTTT
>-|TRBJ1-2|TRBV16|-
CASSQFGQGSSGYTF
TGTGCCAGCAGCCAATTTGGTCAGGGGAGCAGTGGCTACACCTTC
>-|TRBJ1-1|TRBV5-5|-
CASSAGLLNTEAFF
TGTGCCAGCAGCGCTGGACTTCTGAACACTGAAGCTTTCTTT
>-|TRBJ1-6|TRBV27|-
CASSLMWSGPYNSPLHF
TGTGCCAGCAGTTTGATGTGGTCAGGCCCCTATAATTCACCCCTCCACTTT
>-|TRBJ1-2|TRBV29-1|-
CSVADAASRGYGYTF
TGCAGCGTGGCTGACGCGGCCAGTAGGGGCTATGGCTACACCTTC
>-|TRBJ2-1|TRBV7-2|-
CASSLAPRGYNEQFF
TGTGCCAGCAGCTTAGCACCAAGAGGGTACAATGAGCAGTTCTTC
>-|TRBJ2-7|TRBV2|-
CASSEQGGHDEQYF
TGTGCCAGCAGTGAACAGGGGGGCCATGACGAGCAGTACTTC